The 20 T cell receptor beta chains below all came from one sample that was sequenced in a study of vaccination effects on CD4 cells after COVID-19. Their recognized antigens are unknown. Sequenced by immunoSEQ multiplex PCR; TCRdb stores in-frame clones only, minus some. The table shows 27,000 or so clones, with 72% occurring only once. Expansion with viral peptide pools was applied to antigen-specific CD4+ T cells by the ViraFEST assay prior to sequencing. Following 10 days of culture, CD4+ T cells were isolated. Previously uninfected by SARS-CoV-2, the vaccine recipients also showed negative nucleocapsid antibodies. This sample comprised CD4+ T cells from PBMCs cultured with SARS-CoV-2 spike peptides, obtained before COVID-19 vaccination. The receptors come from a human donor who received a COVID-19 vaccine.

This chain links TRBV27 with TRBJ1-5; no clear D. The V end lost 2 bases, the J end lost 1 base, and 9 bases lay between the germline ends. The CDR3 has 15 amino acids. Germline CDR1 and CDR2: MNHEY and SMNVEV (reference sequence). CDR3 nucleotides: TGTGCCAGCAGTTTAGAGTTTCGGAGCAATCAGCCCCAGCATTTT. This codes for CASSLEFRSNQPQHF.

This sequence joins TRBV5-1 and TRBJ2-5; TRBD2 aligns across 9 bases. The CDR3 spans 15 residues. The junction had 7 bases not matched to a gene; V was cut back by 5 bases and J by 2 bases. CDR1 is SGHRS, CDR2 YFSETQ, per germline. Here the CDR3 DNA reads TGCGCCAGCAGTCCTAGCGGGGCCTCTCAAGAGACCCAGTACTTC. Translated: CASSPSGASQETQYF.

The rearrangement links TRBV4-1 to TRBJ1-5; possible D gene TRBD1, 5 bases. With 4 bases removed from V and 5 bases from J, the gap between germline ends came to 15 bases. Germline V CDR1 and CDR2: MGHRA, YSYEKL. The CDR3 is 15 residues long. In nucleotides, the CDR3 is TGCGCCAGCAGCCTGCGGCGGGGGGAGGATCAGCCCCAGCATTTT. Protein product: CASSLRRGEDQPQHF.

The genes are TRBV28 and TRBJ2-1; possibly TRBD1 or TRBD2 for D (5 bases each). The CDR3 length is 13 residues. The V end lost 10 bases, the J end lost 5 bases, and 15 bases lay between the germline ends. Germline V lookup: CDR1 MDHEN, CDR2 SYDVKM. The CDR3 DNA follows: TGTGCCACCGGGACCGAGGGAAACAATGAGCAGTTCTTC. Its protein is CATGTEGNNEQFF.

The chain is built from TRBV27 and TRBJ1-5, with no clear D. Trimming shortened V by 3 bases and J by 0 bases, and 3 bases separated the two germline ends. This CDR3 spans 13 amino acids. CDR1 and CDR2 (germline): MNHEY, SMNVEV (reference sequence). CDR3 protein: CASSFYSNQPQHF. In DNA form, the CDR3 reads TGTGCCAGCAGTTTTTATAGCAATCAGCCCCAGCATTTT.

This clone has a single count. The gene calls are TRBV6-1 and TRBJ1-2; tentatively, D is TRBD1 (5 bases). The germline V and J ends were trimmed by 0 bases and 3 bases, with 17 bases remaining between them. This CDR3 comprises 17 residues. Germline CDR1 MNHNS, CDR2 SASEGT. CDR3 amino acids: CASSEALWEGVYYGYTF. The CDR3 DNA is TGTGCCAGCAGTGAAGCGCTTTGGGAAGGGGTCTACTATGGCTACACCTTC.

The chain uses TRBV7-2 and TRBJ2-7, with 9 bases fitting TRBD1. This CDR3 spans 14 amino acids. Germline V gene sequence: CDR1 SGHTA, CDR2 FQGNSA. V shed 4 bases and J 4 bases; nucleotides not matched to a gene: 5. CDR3 region: CASSSPGQGYEQYF. The CDR3 bases are TGTGCCAGCAGCTCCCCGGGACAGGGATACGAGCAGTACTTC.

This rearrangement joins TRBV5-6 to TRBJ2-2; 8 bases line up with TRBD2. In germline, CDR1 is SGHDT, CDR2 YYEEEE. V lost 2 bases to trimming and J lost 4 bases; unmatched junction nucleotides: 10. The CDR3 extends over 17 amino acids. CDR3 region: CASSFGVGGGSTGELFF. The CDR3 DNA follows: TGTGCCAGCAGCTTCGGCGTTGGCGGGGGGAGCACCGGGGAGCTGTTTTTT.

This rearrangement joins TRBV3-1 (or the pseudogene TRBV3-2) to TRBJ2-2; 7 bases agree with TRBD2. The CDR3 runs to 16 residues. Germline V lookup: CDR1 LGHDT, CDR2 YNNKEL (reference sequence). V trimming: 1 base; J trimming: 4 bases; junction bases outside the gene matches: 6. The CDR3 region is CASSQAFSSGTGELFF. CDR3 nucleotides: TGTGCCAGCAGCCAAGCTTTCTCTAGCGGCACCGGGGAGCTGTTTTTT.

The chain links TRBV11-2 to TRBJ2-1, with 7 bases fitting TRBD1. The germline V gene encodes CDR1 SGHAT and CDR2 FQNNGV. The CDR3 sequence is 16 residues long. The junction had 8 bases not matched to a gene; V was cut back by 6 bases and J by 0 bases. In DNA, the CDR3 is TGTGCCAGCAGTTCCCGGACAGGTGCCTCCTACAATGAGCAGTTCTTC. Its translation is CASSSRTGASYNEQFF.

The chain is built from TRBV30 and TRBJ2-7; 12 positions agree with TRBD2. Germline assignment: CDR1 GTSNPN and CDR2 SVGIG (reference sequence). Unmatched junction bases numbered 4, after V lost 5 bases and J lost 5 bases. This CDR3 spans 13 amino acids. CDR3 residues: CAWGLAGLDEQYF. DNA for the CDR3: TGTGCCTGGGGACTAGCGGGGTTGGACGAGCAGTACTTC.

The chain is built from TRBV7-9 and TRBJ1-5; tentatively, D is TRBD1 (5 bases). V gave up 1 base and J gave up 9 bases, with 10 bases separating them. This CDR3 is 13 amino acids long. In germline, CDR1 is SEHNR, CDR2 FQNEAQ (reference sequence). For the CDR3, the DNA is TGTGCCAGCAGCTTAGGTCTGGGGGTGCCCCAGCATTTT. Encoded protein: CASSLGLGVPQHF.

This chain links TRBV30 with TRBJ1-1; D possibly corresponds to TRBD1 (5 bases). This CDR3 contains 13 residues. Trimming shortened V by 5 bases and J by 0 bases, and 10 bases separated the two germline ends. Germline CDR1 is GTSNPN and CDR2 is SVGIG (reference sequence). DNA of the CDR3: TGTGCCTGGGCCAAGGGGTTGAACACTGAAGCTTTCTTT. Encoded protein: CAWAKGLNTEAFF.

The J gene is TRBJ1-3, the V gene TRBV2; no reliable D call. The CDR3 sequence is 16 residues long. From germline, CDR1 is SNHLY and CDR2 FYNNEI. V was cut by 1 base and J by 0 bases, with 10 bases left in between. The CDR3 reads CASSEGPSLSGNTIYF. In nucleotides, the CDR3 is TGTGCCAGCAGTGAAGGACCGTCCCTCTCTGGAAACACCATATATTTT.

The V and J genes are TRBV20-1 and TRBJ1-2, with 7 positions matching TRBD1. The trim removed 3 bases at V and 4 bases at J, leaving 8 bases unmatched. The CDR3 runs 14 residues. Germline CDR1 is DFQATT and CDR2 is SNEGSKA (reference sequence). CDR3 DNA sequence: TGCAGTGCTAGTCGTACAGGGGCTGGCTATGGCTACACCTTC. Encoded protein: CSASRTGAGYGYTF.

The V and J genes are TRBV18 and TRBJ2-5; possible D gene TRBD1, 5 bases. CDR3 length: 13 residues. Germline lookup yields CDR1 KGHSH and CDR2 LQKENI. Trimming pared 10 bases from V and 5 bases from J, leaving 17 bases between. The CDR3 nucleotides read TGTGCCACCTTGGCTGGGGCACGGGAGACCCAGTACTTC. It specifies CATLAGARETQYF. The entire variable domain, with the rest obtained from reference TRBV18 and TRBJ2-5, is as follows: NAGVMQNPRHLVRRRGQEARLRCSPMKGHSHVYWYRQLPEEGLKFMVYLQKENIIDESGMPKERFSAEFPKEGPSILRIQQVVRGDSAAYFCATLAGARETQYFGPGTRLLVL.

The rearrangement uses TRBV14 and TRBJ2-7, with a weak D call TRBD2 (5 bases). Germline CDR1 SGHDN, CDR2 FVKESK. Between the trimmed V and J ends, which lost 4 bases and 1 base, there was a span of 17 bases. The CDR3 covers 16 residues. The CDR3 protein is CASSLKRFGESYEQYF. The CDR3 coding sequence is TGTGCCAGCAGCCTAAAGCGCTTCGGGGAGTCCTACGAGCAGTACTTC.

The rearrangement links TRBV6-5 to TRBJ2-3; no clear D gene. Trimming pared 2 bases from V and 2 bases from J, leaving 2 bases between. This CDR3 is built from 12 residues. Per the germline V gene, CDR1 is MNHEY and CDR2 is SVGAGI. CDR3 coding DNA: TGTGCCAGCAGTTACGACACAGATACGCAGTATTTT. Its protein is CASSYDTDTQYF.

The V call is TRBV6-6, the J call TRBJ2-2; 16 bases align to TRBD2. The CDR3 extends over 20 amino acids. Trimming at V came to 6 bases and at J to 5 bases, leaving 15 bases not matched to a gene. Per germline, CDR1 MNHNY and CDR2 SVGAGI (reference sequence). CDR3 sequence reads: CASRRPGTSGRAGSTGELFF. The CDR3 bases are TGTGCCAGCAGACGACCCGGGACTAGCGGGAGGGCCGGCTCTACCGGGGAGCTGTTTTTT.

The chain couples TRBV2 to TRBJ2-2, with 7 positions matching TRBD1. Unmatched junction bases numbered 7, after V lost 4 bases and J lost 5 bases. CDR3 length: 15 amino acids. CDR1 and CDR2 (germline): SNHLY, FYNNEI. CDR3 region: CASSVLVRGTGELFF. CDR3 bases: TGTGCCAGCAGTGTATTAGTCAGGGGGACCGGGGAGCTGTTTTTT.